The 31 T cell receptor beta chains below come from one sample, sequenced in a study of cytomegalovirus exposure and HLA in healthy donors (dated by TCRdb to between 2016 and 2019). The receptor library was made with the immunoSEQ multiplex PCR assay. A mixture of 60 forward primers for TCR Vbeta segments and 13 reverse primers for TCR Jbeta segments was used in the multiplex PCR. Imported from immuneACCESS, the table was reduced by TCRdb to in-frame sequences with V and J called. These copies leave out some clones; in studies compared against another copy, an unresolved V gene accounts for under half, and the cause of the remainder is not known. Counted in this sample were 90,000 to 110,000 clones; around 70% of them appeared once. The ten top clones hold 5.4% of the sample. Sequencing was carried out using PBMCs. These receptors all stem from a woman in her 70s in good health and CMV-seropositive.

This clone was counted between two and nine times. V gene TRBV4-1 combines with J gene TRBJ2-3, with D tentatively TRBD2 (5 bases). This CDR3 spans 16 amino acids. V lost 0 bases and J 0 bases, leaving 10 bases between the germline ends. Per germline, CDR1 MGHRA and CDR2 YSYEKL. The CDR3 is CASSQDPGISTDTQYF. The CDR3 DNA is TGCGCCAGCAGCCAAGACCCCGGGATTAGCACAGATACGCAGTATTTT.

The chain employs TRBV5-1 and TRBJ2-2; D possibly corresponds to TRBD2 (5 bases). The V and J ends lost 3 bases and 4 bases respectively, with 7 bases between them. CDR3 length: 13 amino acids. CDR1 is SGHRS and CDR2 is YFSETQ in the germline V gene. CDR3 in amino acids: CASSSTSTGELFF. For the CDR3, the DNA is TGCGCCAGCAGCTCCACTAGCACCGGGGAGCTGTTTTTT.

The chain recombines TRBV2 with TRBJ2-3; 7 bases match TRBD1. Germline V CDR1 and CDR2: SNHLY, FYNNEI. The CDR3 runs to 14 residues. V trimming: 8 bases; J trimming: 2 bases; junction bases outside the gene matches: 7. The CDR3 DNA sequence: TGTGCCAGCGGGTCCAGGGGGACCACAGATACGCAGTATTTT. Amino acids: CASGSRGTTDTQYF. Filled out from reference TRBV2 and TRBJ2-3, the complete variable domain reads EPEVTQTPSHQVTQMGQEVILRCVPISNHLYFYWYRQILGQKVEFLVSFYNNEISEKSEIFDDQFSVERPDGSNFTLKIRSTKLEDSAMYFCASGSRGTTDTQYFGPGTRLTVL.

This sequence joins TRBV7-8 and TRBJ1-1; TRBD1 is a possible D gene (6 bases). The CDR3 is 13 residues long. V was trimmed by 5 bases and J by 4 bases, leaving 11 bases between them. The germline V gene has CDR1 SGHVS and CDR2 FQNEAQ. Here the CDR3 reads CASSVRGSTEAFF. DNA of the CDR3: TGTGCCAGCAGCGTCAGGGGTAGCACTGAAGCTTTCTTT.

V gene TRBV6-6 combines with J gene TRBJ2-7; possible D gene TRBD2, 6 bases. The CDR3 consists of 11 residues. Germline CDR1 reads MNHNY; CDR2 reads SVGAGI (reference sequence). The germline V and J ends were trimmed by 8 bases and 4 bases, with 9 bases remaining between them. The CDR3 coding sequence is TGTGCCAGCCAAGGGACTTACGAGCAGTACTTC. Translated: CASQGTYEQYF.

The V call is TRBV6-1, the J call TRBJ1-2; tentatively, D is TRBD1 (5 bases). This CDR3 is 12 amino acids long. The germline CDR1 and CDR2 sequences are MNHNS and SASEGT. Trimming removed 3 bases from V and 5 bases from J, with 7 bases in between. In DNA form, the CDR3 reads TGTGCCAGCAGTGAGGGGCAATATGGCTACACCTTC. Translation gives CASSEGQYGYTF.

This clone was observed a single time. This chain connects TRBV9 to TRBJ2-2, with D perhaps matching TRBD2 (5 bases). The CDR3 has 16 amino acids. CDR1 SGDLS and CDR2 YYNGEE come from the germline V gene. Trimming took 4 bases from V and 4 from J, leaving 17 bases between them. In DNA form, the CDR3 reads TGTGCCAGCAGCCCCGGGGAGCTCTGGGTCACCGGGGAGCTGTTTTTT. Translated: CASSPGELWVTGELFF.

The chain recombines TRBV10-3 with TRBJ2-7; 8 bases fit TRBD2. Germline V CDR1 and CDR2: ENHRY, SYGVKD. V was pared by 2 bases and J by 0 bases, with 6 bases of the junction left unmatched. This CDR3 is built from 16 residues. This CDR3 reads CAISELSGGISYEQYF. CDR3 DNA: TGTGCCATCAGTGAGCTCAGCGGGGGAATCTCCTACGAGCAGTACTTC.

This clone has more than one count but fewer than ten. The chain has TRBV10-3 and TRBJ1-2, with unresolved D. The ends were cut back, 2 bases at V and 0 bases at J, with 19 bases in the middle. Germline V lookup: CDR1 ENHRY, CDR2 SYGVKD. The length of the CDR3 is 18 residues. The CDR3 loop is CAISENRELYLPNYGYTF. The CDR3 region has the DNA TGTGCCATCAGTGAGAACCGGGAACTATACCTCCCTAACTATGGCTACACCTTC.

The table lists this clone with a few counts. The genes are TRBV7-9 and TRBJ2-2; D might be TRBD2 (6 bases). Germline CDR1 SEHNR, CDR2 FQNEAQ (reference sequence). V was cut by 5 bases and J by 6 bases, with 16 bases left in between. CDR3 length: 15 amino acids. The CDR3 DNA follows: TGTGCCAGCAGCCCCGGGAGACTCAGTCCCGGGGAGCTGTTTTTT. It yields the protein CASSPGRLSPGELFF.

This chain uses TRBV7-8 with TRBJ2-5, with D unclear. V was trimmed by 4 bases and J by 5 bases, leaving 11 bases between them. The CDR3 sequence is 13 residues long. CDR1 is SGHVS and CDR2 is FQNEAQ in the germline V gene. DNA of the CDR3: TGTGCCAGCAGCTATAGTCATGTGGAGACCCAGTACTTC. Translated: CASSYSHVETQYF.

The rearrangement uses TRBV6-5 and TRBJ1-2, with TRBD1 identical over 9 bases. Trimming removed 6 bases from V and 10 bases from J; junction bases left unmatched: 6. Germline CDR1 MNHEY, CDR2 SVGAGI. CDR3 length: 12 amino acids. The CDR3 protein is CASRQGAQNYTF. DNA for the CDR3: TGTGCCAGCAGACAGGGGGCGCAGAACTACACCTTC.

J is TRBJ1-4 and V is TRBV6-6; D might be TRBD1 (6 bases). CDR1 and CDR2 from the germline V gene are MNHNY and SVGAGI (reference sequence). V was pared by 5 bases and J by 8 bases, with 15 bases between. The length of the CDR3 is 14 residues. CDR3 bases: TGTGCCAGCAGTACCTGGACAGTGGAGGAAAAACTGTTTTTT. It yields the protein CASSTWTVEEKLFF.

V and J are TRBV18 and TRBJ1-1; 9 bases match TRBD1. This CDR3 has 17 amino acids. The junction had 6 bases not matched to a gene; V was cut back by 1 base and J by 0 bases. Germline loops: CDR1 KGHSH, CDR2 LQKENI. The CDR3, as DNA: TGTGCCAGCTCACCACTTTCGACAGGGGGGATGAACACTGAAGCTTTCTTT. It is translated as CASSPLSTGGMNTEAFF.

The chain is built from TRBV6-1 and TRBJ1-2; tentative D call: TRBD1 (5 bases). Germline CDR1 and CDR2: MNHNS and SASEGT. This CDR3 is built from 15 residues. Trimming pared 2 bases from V and 7 bases from J, leaving 17 bases between. The CDR3 DNA follows: TGTGCCAGCAGTGAACAGGCCAAAAGCGGGGGTGGCTACACCTTC. Amino acids: CASSEQAKSGGGYTF.

V and J are TRBV19 and TRBJ2-1; the match to TRBD1 covers 7 bases. This CDR3 comprises 15 residues. Germline loops: CDR1 LNHDA, CDR2 SQIVND (reference sequence). The J segment lost 3 bases and the V segment lost 9 bases, leaving 11 bases of the junction unmatched. The DNA of the CDR3 is TGTGCCAGCACGCCGACAGGGAAGATCTACAATGAGCAGTTCTTC. Translated: CASTPTGKIYNEQFF.

V usage is TRBV6-5 and J usage is TRBJ1-2; a weak D match, TRBD1 (6 bases). With 5 bases removed from V and 3 bases from J, the gap between germline ends came to 13 bases. CDR1 MNHEY and CDR2 SVGAGI come from the germline V gene. The CDR3 consists of 14 residues. CDR3 sequence (DNA): TGTGCCAGCAGTCCCCTGGGGGCAGACTATGGCTACACCTTC. Its translation is CASSPLGADYGYTF.

The CDR3 region is CASSSTPNNSPLHF. The DNA for the CDR3 is TGTGCCAGCAGTTCGACACCTAACAATTCACCCCTCCACTTT. The chain couples TRBV6-5 to TRBJ1-6; no clear D gene. The CDR3 consists of 14 residues. CDR1 and CDR2 (germline): MNHEY, SVGAGI. V lost 4 bases and J 7 bases, leaving 11 bases between the germline ends.

V usage is TRBV19 and J usage is TRBJ1-5; possible D gene TRBD1, 6 bases. With 6 bases removed from V and 0 bases from J, the gap between germline ends came to 12 bases. The CDR3 spans 15 residues. The germline gives CDR1 LNHDA, CDR2 SQIVND (reference sequence). In DNA form, the CDR3 reads TGTGCCAGTAGAGACAGGCATTATAGCAATCAGCCCCAGCATTTT. It yields the protein CASRDRHYSNQPQHF. The variable domain in full, completed from reference TRBV19 and TRBJ1-5, reads DGGITQSPKYLFRKEGQNVTLSCEQNLNHDAMYWYRQDPGQGLRLIYYSQIVNDFQKGDIAEGYSVSREKKESFPLTVTSAQKNPTAFYLCASRDRHYSNQPQHFGDGTRLSIL.

The genes are TRBV7-9 and TRBJ1-4; D ambiguous. Trimming took off 7 bases at V and 9 bases at J, with 18 bases between the two ends. The CDR3 loop spans 14 amino acids. Germline V gives CDR1 SEHNR, CDR2 FQNEAQ (reference sequence). In DNA, the CDR3 is TGTGCCAGCACCTCTGACGTAGGCGGCCAAAAACTGTTTTTT. Protein product: CASTSDVGGQKLFF.

This chain links TRBV5-1 with TRBJ2-2; D not resolved. The V end was cut by 0 bases, the J end by 4 bases, with 13 bases between. CDR1 is SGHRS and CDR2 is YFSETQ in the germline V gene. The CDR3 is 16 amino acids. The CDR3 DNA reads as TGCGCCAGCAGCTTGGAAGTGGGCTTGGGCACCGGGGAGCTGTTTTTT. It specifies CASSLEVGLGTGELFF.

The J gene is TRBJ2-1, the V gene TRBV13; 7 nucleotides line up with TRBD2. The CDR3 sequence is 14 residues long. V lost 7 bases and J lost 5; bases outside the gene matches: 8. The germline V gene encodes CDR1 PRHDT and CDR2 FYEKMQ (reference sequence). As DNA, the CDR3 is TGTGCCAGCACCTCGCGGGGGAGGAACAATGAGCAGTTCTTC. Its protein product is CASTSRGRNNEQFF.

This chain's CDR3 is CASSRAGQSIYGYTF. The DNA for the CDR3 is TGTGCCAGCAGTCGCGCGGGACAGAGCATCTATGGCTACACCTTC. The rearrangement links TRBV6-6 to TRBJ1-2; 7 nucleotides align to TRBD1. V shed 5 bases and J 4 bases; nucleotides not matched to a gene: 10. The length of the CDR3 is 15 residues. Germline V gene data show CDR1 as MNHNY and CDR2 as SVGAGI (reference sequence).

The chain carries TRBV18 and TRBJ1-1; unclear D gene. V lost 4 bases to trimming and J lost 5 bases, with 8 bases between them. This CDR3 has 12 amino acids. In germline, CDR1 is KGHSH, CDR2 LQKENI. In nucleotides, the CDR3 is TGTGCCAGCTCACTGACACGAACTGAAGCTTTCTTT. Translating gives CASSLTRTEAFF.

The chain joins TRBV10-3 to TRBJ2-6, with 10 bases lining up with TRBD1. This CDR3 is 18 amino acids long. Germline V gene data show CDR1 as ENHRY and CDR2 as SYGVKD. Losses at the gene ends were 7 bases for V and 0 bases for J; bases not matched to a gene: 9. The DNA of the CDR3 is TGTGCCATCAAAAAACCCGGGACAGGGGACTCTGGGGCCAACGTCCTGACTTTC. Its protein is CAIKKPGTGDSGANVLTF.

The rearrangement links TRBV5-1 to TRBJ2-1, with a tentative D call TRBD1 (5 bases). The V end was cut by 5 bases, the J end by 10 bases, with 10 bases between. The CDR3 runs to 11 residues. Germline CDR1 reads SGHRS; CDR2 reads YFSETQ. The CDR3 DNA is TGCGCCAGCAGGGGCGGACACGAGCAGTTCTTC. It specifies CASRGGHEQFF.

The rearrangement links TRBV18 to TRBJ1-1; TRBD1 matches 7 bases. CDR3 size: 15 residues. Germline assignment: CDR1 KGHSH and CDR2 LQKENI. The trim removed 5 bases at V and 1 base at J, leaving 7 bases unmatched. The CDR3 region is CASSTSHRGNTEAFF. The DNA for the CDR3 is TGTGCCAGCTCAACCTCCCACAGGGGGAACACTGAAGCTTTCTTT.

The chain has TRBV6-6 and TRBJ2-7; perhaps TRBD1 as D (6 bases). This CDR3 has 16 amino acids. V lost 0 bases to trimming and J lost 4 bases, with 16 bases between them. CDR1 and CDR2 (germline): MNHNY, SVGAGI (reference sequence). CDR3 bases: TGTGCCAGCAGTTACTCTCGGGACAAGGCTAAATACGAGCAGTACTTC. Translation: CASSYSRDKAKYEQYF.

The chain joins TRBV4-2 to TRBJ2-5, with D perhaps matching TRBD2 (5 bases). V lost 0 bases to trimming and J lost 1 base, with 9 bases between them. Germline V gene sequence: CDR1 LGHNA, CDR2 YNFKEQ. The CDR3 extends over 15 amino acids. The CDR3 sequence is CASSQEASFQETQYF. The CDR3 DNA reads as TGTGCCAGCAGCCAAGAGGCTAGCTTCCAAGAGACCCAGTACTTC.

This clone was observed a few times. The chain combines TRBV7-9 with TRBJ2-7, with 8 bases that match TRBD1. CDR1 is SEHNR, CDR2 FQNEAQ, per germline (reference sequence). The CDR3 totals 18 residues. V gave up 5 bases and J gave up 4 bases; unmatched junction bases: 19. The CDR3 region has the DNA TGTGCCAGCAGCGCCGGCGGCGCAGGGGGCTCAACTCGTTACGAGCAGTACTTC. This codes for CASSAGGAGGSTRYEQYF.

V usage is TRBV28 and J usage is TRBJ1-2; D unresolved. V lost 6 bases, J lost 1 base, and 9 bases lay in between. The CDR3 sequence is 13 residues long. The germline CDR1 and CDR2 sequences are MDHEN and SYDVKM. CDR3 amino acids: CASRLGLNYGYTF. The CDR3, as DNA: TGTGCCAGCAGACTAGGACTTAACTATGGCTACACCTTC.